This TCR beta chain stems from a study of control samples from healthy donors and cancer patients. Sequencing was performed with immunoSEQ multiplex PCR; in TCRdb, only in-frame clones are kept and a portion is missing. The sample has approximately 81,000 clones; over 90% are singletons. V lost 1 base, J lost 2 bases, and 6 bases stayed unmatched. This CDR3 contains 16 residues. Germline V gene data show CDR1 as MGHRA and CDR2 as YSYEKL. V is TRBV4-1 and J is TRBJ1-1; 8 bases map to TRBD1. This TCR derives from a woman younger than 35 in good health. Sequencing input: blood. This CDR3 is CASSQGTGTVNTEAFF. The CDR3 bases are TGCGCCAGCAGCCAAGGGACAGGGACCGTAAACACTGAAGCTTTCTTT.